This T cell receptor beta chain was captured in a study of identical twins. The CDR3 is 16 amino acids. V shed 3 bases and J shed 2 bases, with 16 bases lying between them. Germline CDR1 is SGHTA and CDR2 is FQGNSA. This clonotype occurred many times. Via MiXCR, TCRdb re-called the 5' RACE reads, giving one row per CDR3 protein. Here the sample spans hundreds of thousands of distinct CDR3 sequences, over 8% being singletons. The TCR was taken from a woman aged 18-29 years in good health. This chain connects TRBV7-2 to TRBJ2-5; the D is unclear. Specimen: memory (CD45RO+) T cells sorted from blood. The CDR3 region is CASSLGYLGVQETQYF. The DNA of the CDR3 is TGTGCCAGCAGCTTGGGGTATTTAGGAGTACAAGAGACCCAGTACTTC.